One and the same sample provided the 27 T cell receptor beta chains below, sequenced in a study of vaccination effects on CD4 cells after COVID-19. TCRdb keeps only in-frame clones here, not all; method: immunoSEQ multiplex PCR. The sample carries some 14,000 clones, over 60% recorded once. Their target antigens are unknown. With the ViraFEST assay, the study expanded antigen-specific CD4+ T cells using viral peptide pools, then sequenced them. Following 10 days of culture, CD4+ T cells were isolated. Infection with SARS-CoV-2 occurred in the person between March and December 2020, and PCR confirmed it. Participants were vaccinated with two doses of either the BNT162b2 or mRNA-1273 vaccine. This sample comprised CD4+ T cells from PBMCs cultured with HCoV-NL63 spike peptides, obtained after COVID-19 vaccination. All receptors derive from a human donor who had a prior SARS-CoV-2 infection.

V and J are TRBV30 and TRBJ2-7; D is unresolved. The V and J ends lost 4 bases and 2 bases respectively, with 12 bases between them. Germline V lookup: CDR1 GTSNPN, CDR2 SVGIG (reference sequence). The CDR3 is made up of 13 amino acids. The CDR3 DNA reads TGTGCCTGGATCCCGGACGGCCCCTACGAGCAGTACTTC. Encoded protein: CAWIPDGPYEQYF.

The rearrangement links TRBV4-1 to TRBJ2-2; 13 bases fit TRBD2. The CDR3 runs 17 residues. Germline assignment: CDR1 MGHRA and CDR2 YSYEKL. Unmatched junction bases numbered 7, after V lost 5 bases and J lost 4 bases. CDR3 region: CASSSGLAGAGTGELFF. In DNA form, the CDR3 reads TGCGCCAGCAGCTCCGGACTAGCGGGGGCGGGCACCGGGGAGCTGTTTTTT.

The gene calls are TRBV7-2 and TRBJ1-5; 8 bases match TRBD1. Germline CDR1 SGHTA, CDR2 FQGNSA. CDR3 size: 16 residues. The junction had 11 bases not matched to a gene; V was cut back by 3 bases and J by 7 bases. CDR3 sequence: CASSLMRQGIGQPQHF. CDR3 nucleotide sequence: TGTGCCAGCAGCTTGATGCGACAGGGGATAGGACAGCCCCAGCATTTT.

The gene calls are TRBV7-2 and TRBJ1-5; D is ambiguous. V was shortened by 4 bases and J by 0 bases, with 10 bases between the two germline ends. CDR3 length equals 15 residues. Germline V gene data show CDR1 as SGHTA and CDR2 as FQGNSA. The CDR3 reads CASSSVSSSNQPQHF. CDR3 DNA sequence: TGTGCCAGCAGCTCCGTGTCCAGTAGCAATCAGCCCCAGCATTTT.

V usage is TRBV7-3 and J usage is TRBJ1-6; a weak D match, TRBD1 (5 bases). Germline-derived CDR1 and CDR2 are SGHTA and FQGTGA. The CDR3 has 14 residues. The V and J ends lost 6 bases and 7 bases respectively, with 13 bases between them. The CDR3: CASSSRGGNSPLHF. In nucleotides, the CDR3 is TGTGCCAGCAGTTCCCGGGGGGGAAATTCACCCCTCCACTTT.

The chain couples TRBV14 to TRBJ2-2; no definite D call. This CDR3 is 17 amino acids long. The germline V gene has CDR1 SGHDN and CDR2 FVKESK. V lost 1 base and J lost 1, with 13 bases in between. The CDR3 region is CASSQVIAARNTGELFF. In DNA, the CDR3 is TGTGCCAGCAGCCAAGTTATCGCGGCAAGGAACACCGGGGAGCTGTTTTTT.

This clone appeared a single time. The chain links TRBV6-2 or TRBV6-3 to TRBJ2-2; 10 bases fit TRBD2. The CDR3 is 21 amino acids. CDR1 is MNHEY and CDR2 is SVGEGT in the germline V gene. J gave up 1 base and V 5 bases, and 19 bases lay outside the gene matches. The CDR3 coding sequence is TGTGCCAGCAGTACCCGGACAGCCCTAAGACAGCGGGAGGGGAACACCGGGGAGCTGTTTTTT. The encoded protein is CASSTRTALRQREGNTGELFF.

The chain has TRBV7-3 and TRBJ2-1; no reliable D call. Trimming cost V 5 bases and J 0 bases, with 11 bases left between them. Germline V CDR1 and CDR2: SGHTA, FQGTGA. CDR3 size: 15 residues. The CDR3 DNA follows: TGTGCCAGCAGCCCGGAACAGTACTCCTACAATGAGCAGTTCTTC. Its translation: CASSPEQYSYNEQFF.

CDR3 in amino acids: CASSNRDSETQYF. The CDR3, as DNA: TGTGCCAGCAGTAACAGGGATTCGGAGACCCAGTACTTC. The chain has TRBV6-2 or TRBV6-3 and TRBJ2-5; weak D call: TRBD1 (6 bases). Germline lookup yields CDR1 MNHEY and CDR2 SVGEGT. The V end was cut by 5 bases, the J end by 5 bases, with 12 bases between. The CDR3 totals 13 residues.

The genes are TRBV18 and TRBJ1-5; no reliable D call. V lost 6 bases, J lost 0 bases, and 15 bases lay in between. The germline CDR1 and CDR2 sequences are KGHSH and LQKENI. The CDR3 totals 16 residues. The CDR3 here is CASSPRATNSNQPQHF. The CDR3 coding sequence is TGTGCCAGCTCGCCGCGGGCCACAAATAGCAATCAGCCCCAGCATTTT.

This chain links TRBV28 with TRBJ1-5; TRBD1 is a possible D gene (5 bases). The V and J ends lost 6 bases and 5 bases respectively, with 11 bases between them. Germline CDR1 MDHEN, CDR2 SYDVKM. The CDR3 sequence is 13 residues long. DNA of the CDR3: TGTGCCAGCAGCAGACGAGGGGATCAGCCCCAGCATTTT. It is translated as CASSRRGDQPQHF.

The chain combines TRBV6-2 or TRBV6-3 with TRBJ1-5; 9 bases map to TRBD1. This CDR3 has 14 residues. V shed 1 base and J 6 bases; nucleotides not matched to a gene: 1. Germline V lookup: CDR1 MNHEY, CDR2 SVGEGT. DNA of the CDR3: TGTGCCAGCAGTTACTGGGACAGGGCTCAGCCCCAGCATTTT. Protein sequence: CASSYWDRAQPQHF.

This clone was found a few times. The CDR3 loop is CASSPPTGGGYTF. The CDR3, as DNA: TGTGCCAGCTCACCTCCCACGGGGGGTGGCTACACCTTC. The gene calls are TRBV18 and TRBJ1-2; D is perhaps TRBD1 (5 bases). V lost 3 bases and J lost 7, with 12 bases in between. Germline lookup yields CDR1 KGHSH and CDR2 LQKENI. The CDR3 contains 13 residues.

The chain recombines TRBV6-5 with TRBJ2-7, with no clear D. Germline V CDR1 and CDR2: MNHEY, SVGAGI. The germline V and J ends were trimmed by 6 bases and 0 bases, with 12 bases remaining between them. CDR3 size: 14 residues. The CDR3 DNA is TGTGCCAGCAGGGTAAAACCTCGCTCCTACGAGCAGTACTTC. Translated: CASRVKPRSYEQYF.

This chain connects TRBV2 to TRBJ1-6; a possible D gene is TRBD1 (5 bases). The CDR3 runs 13 residues. Trimming took off 6 bases at V and 8 bases at J, with 11 bases between the two ends. The germline V gene has CDR1 SNHLY and CDR2 FYNNEI. CDR3 protein: CASSVGVDSPLHF. The CDR3 nucleotides read TGTGCCAGCAGCGTGGGGGTGGATTCACCCCTCCACTTT.

The rearrangement links TRBV15 to TRBJ1-6; D is uncertain. There are 13 residues in the CDR3. Germline V CDR1 and CDR2: LNHNV, YYDKDF (reference sequence). The ends were cut back, 6 bases at V and 7 bases at J, with 10 bases in the middle. CDR3 DNA: TGTGCCACCAGACACGGACTGAATTCACCCCTCCACTTT. Amino acids: CATRHGLNSPLHF.

Regarding this clone: Mismatch with germline at one junction end may stem from a read error. The rearrangement links TRBV7-7 to TRBJ2-1; tentatively, D is TRBD1 (6 bases). This CDR3 region has 13 residues. Germline CDR1 SSHAT, CDR2 FNYEAQ (reference sequence). The CDR3 loop is CASSPDRYNEQFF. CDR3 coding DNA: TGTGCTAGCAGCCCGGACAGATACAATGAGCAGTTCTTC.

This rearrangement joins TRBV27 to TRBJ2-7, with a weak D call TRBD2 (6 bases). Germline V gene sequence: CDR1 MNHEY, CDR2 SMNVEV (reference sequence). The CDR3 covers 16 residues. Between the trimmed V and J ends, which lost 7 bases and 0 bases, there was a span of 19 bases. CDR3 region: CASTHWRGPYSYEQYF. CDR3 nucleotide sequence: TGTGCCAGCACACACTGGAGGGGACCCTACTCCTACGAGCAGTACTTC.

The V gene is TRBV5-1, the J gene TRBJ2-3, with 11 bases matching TRBD2. This CDR3 is 15 amino acids long. Per the germline V gene, CDR1 is SGHRS and CDR2 is YFSETQ. V lost 5 bases, J lost 4 bases, and 6 bases stayed unmatched. The CDR3 nucleotides are TGCGCCAGCAGTATACTAGCGGGAGAATCAGATACGCAGTATTTT. Residues: CASSILAGESDTQYF.

The V and J genes are TRBV12-3 or TRBV12-4 and TRBJ2-5; tentative D call: TRBD2 (5 bases). The germline V and J ends were trimmed by 5 bases and 4 bases, with 11 bases remaining between them. The CDR3 runs to 13 residues. The CDR3 reads CASSLSGVETQYF. CDR3 sequence (DNA): TGTGCCAGCAGTCTCTCCGGGGTAGAGACCCAGTACTTC.

In this sample, this clone turned up a few times. The chain combines TRBV10-3 with TRBJ2-5; D not resolved. The CDR3 runs to 11 residues. V lost 0 bases to trimming and J lost 4 bases, with 0 bases between them. Germline assignment: CDR1 ENHRY and CDR2 SYGVKD. For the CDR3, the DNA is TGTGCCATCAGTGAGTCAGAGACCCAGTACTTC. It is translated as CAISESETQYF.

DNA for the CDR3: TGCGCCAGCAGTGGGGGCAGCTCTGGGGAGACCCAGTACTTC. Residues: CASSGGSSGETQYF. The V call is TRBV5-1, the J call TRBJ2-5; D might be TRBD1 (6 bases). This CDR3 region has 14 residues. Germline V CDR1 and CDR2: SGHRS, YFSETQ. Between the trimmed V and J ends, which lost 5 bases and 5 bases, there was a span of 16 bases.

The chain combines TRBV28 with TRBJ1-2; the D gene is possibly TRBD1 (6 bases). V was clipped by 7 bases and J by 3 bases, with 15 bases between them. The V gene's germline CDR1 is MDHEN and CDR2 SYDVKM. This CDR3 has 14 residues. The CDR3 DNA reads as TGTGCCAGCACCCCGTCGGGGGCGGACTATGGCTACACCTTC. Protein sequence: CASTPSGADYGYTF.

The chain has TRBV5-1 and TRBJ2-7, with 14 positions matching TRBD2. The CDR3 totals 17 residues. CDR1 and CDR2 from the germline V gene are SGHRS and YFSETQ. Trimming took 5 bases from V and 5 from J; bases not matched to a gene: 12. As DNA, the CDR3 is TGCGCCAGCAGTTCCCCCGGGACTAGCGGGAGCGTCGACGAGCAGTACTTC. Protein sequence: CASSSPGTSGSVDEQYF.

This clone was counted once. The CDR3 nucleotides are TGTGCCAGCAGCCAAGTAGGAAGGGGCCGGGGGAGGAACACTGAAGCTTTCTTT. Residues: CASSQVGRGRGRNTEAFF. The rearrangement joins TRBV14 to TRBJ1-1; D is perhaps TRBD1 (5 bases). The CDR3 length is 18 residues. CDR1 SGHDN and CDR2 FVKESK come from the germline V gene. Between the trimmed V and J ends, which lost 1 base and 1 base, there was a span of 19 bases.

This clone was counted a single time. The DNA of the CDR3 is TGTGCCAGCAGCTTACAGGGTGGGGACCAAGAGACCCAGTACTTC. This codes for CASSLQGGDQETQYF. The chain links TRBV7-9 to TRBJ2-5; the D gene is possibly TRBD1 (5 bases). Germline CDR1 reads SEHNR; CDR2 reads FQNEAQ (reference sequence). The CDR3 runs 15 residues. V lost 2 bases and J lost 0, with 10 bases in between.

The chain has TRBV6-5 and TRBJ2-5; D is tentatively TRBD1 or TRBD2 (5 bases each). CDR3 length equals 14 residues. Germline lookup yields CDR1 MNHEY and CDR2 SVGAGI. Trimming took 0 bases from V and 2 from J, leaving 7 bases between them. Here the CDR3 DNA reads TGTGCCAGCAGTTACTCGAGGGGTCAAGAGACCCAGTACTTC. Translating gives CASSYSRGQETQYF.